One T cell receptor beta chain is described in this entry. TCRdb's table, derived via immunoSEQ multiplex PCR, lists solely in-frame clones and lacks some. Of 90,000 to 150,000 clones in the sample, around 90% were seen once. The record originates from a study of T cell responses to AZD1222 COVID-19 vaccine. With V trimmed by 4 bases and J by 3 bases, 8 bases remained unmatched. This CDR3 has 14 residues. Germline V gene sequence: CDR1 SQVTM, CDR2 ANQGSEA. The sequence was obtained from an adult who received the AZD1222 COVID-19 vaccine. V and J are TRBV29-1 and TRBJ1-2, with 7 bases matching TRBD1. Sequencing was performed on peripheral blood, taken 28 days after the second AZD1222 dose. This CDR3 is CSVVPQGTYYGYTF. The CDR3 DNA is TGCAGCGTTGTCCCACAGGGGACCTACTATGGCTACACCTTC.